This T cell receptor beta chain was retrieved from a study of blood T cell repertoires in COVID-19. Study-wide context: T cells, B-cell-depleted T cells, or PBMCs supplied cDNA or gDNA.

The germline V gene encodes CDR1 SGHVS and CDR2 FNYEAQ. CDR3 length: 14 residues. Trimming stripped 2 bases from V and 3 bases from J, with 10 bases between. The method was immunoSEQ multiplex PCR; TCRdb's version includes in-frame clones alone and lacks a portion of them. The table records about 220,000 clones, roughly four fifths of them present only once. The source of this sequence is an older woman who had recovered from COVID-19. Sequenced material: PBMCs or T cells enriched from blood (not recorded which). The genes are TRBV7-6 and TRBJ1-1; D possibly corresponds to TRBD1 (6 bases). CDR3 in amino acids: CASSLWEGDTEAFF. CDR3 DNA: TGTGCCAGCAGCTTATGGGAGGGGGACACTGAAGCTTTCTTT.